Listed below are T cell receptor beta chains from one sample, sequenced in a study of T cells in tuberculosis. Clones were read by immunoSEQ multiplex PCR, and TCRdb kept only the in-frame ones, dropping some. The sample lists roughly 34,000 clones, around 95% seen once, with under 2.5% in the top ten. Material for sequencing was PBMCs. The source of these receptors is a donor aged 10-35 years with latent tuberculosis or without tuberculosis infection. CDR3s include the opening cysteine and the closing phenylalanine or tryptophan. The D gene is left open where the match is weak. Size values are once, few and many counts, or a class for expanded clones, and some rows have none.

clone size: .
V gene: TRBV7-6
D gene: .
J gene: TRBJ2-3
CDR3 protein: CASSGSGKRDTQYF
CDR3 DNA: TGTGCCAGCAGCGGCTCCGGGAAGAGGGATACGCAGTATTTT

clone size: .
V gene: TRBV4-1
D gene: .
J gene: TRBJ1-1
CDR3 protein: CASSPRTDFNTEAFF
CDR3 DNA: TGCGCCAGCAGCCCACGGACAGACTTTAACACTGAAGCTTTCTTT

clone size: .
V gene: TRBV9
D gene: .
J gene: TRBJ2-2
CDR3 protein: CASSVQSANTGELFF
CDR3 DNA: TGTGCCAGCAGCGTACAGAGCGCGAACACCGGGGAGCTGTTTTTT

clone size: .
V gene: TRBV6-1
D gene: .
J gene: TRBJ1-1
CDR3 protein: CASSEWGVEAFF
CDR3 DNA: TGTGCCAGCAGTGAATGGGGGGTTGAAGCTTTCTTT

clone size: .
V gene: TRBV6-1
D gene: TRBD1
J gene: TRBJ2-1
CDR3 protein: CASSAGTGISYNEQFF
CDR3 DNA: TGTGCCAGCAGTGCCGGGACAGGGATATCCTACAATGAGCAGTTCTTC

clone size: .
V gene: TRBV5-8
D gene: TRBD1
J gene: TRBJ1-1
CDR3 protein: CASSFRDSFMNTEAFF
CDR3 DNA: TGTGCCAGCAGCTTCCGGGACAGTTTCATGAACACTGAAGCTTTCTTT

clone size: .
V gene: TRBV10-1
D gene: .
J gene: TRBJ2-5
CDR3 protein: CASSEGERRGETQYF
CDR3 DNA: TGCGCCAGCAGTGAAGGCGAGCGGCGAGGAGAGACCCAGTACTTC

clone size: .
V gene: TRBV7-3
D gene: TRBD2
J gene: TRBJ2-1
CDR3 protein: CASSLTPTSGDDNEQFF
CDR3 DNA: TGTGCCAGCAGCTTAACTCCCACTAGCGGGGACGACAATGAGCAGTTCTTC

clone size: .
V gene: TRBV4-3
D gene: TRBD1
J gene: TRBJ2-1
CDR3 protein: CASSQASGTGGYNEQFF
CDR3 DNA: TGCGCCAGCAGCCAAGCTTCCGGGACAGGGGGTTACAATGAGCAGTTCTTC

clone size: once
V gene: TRBV9
D gene: .
J gene: TRBJ1-5
CDR3 protein: CASSGTGHSNQPQHF
CDR3 DNA: TGTGCCAGCAGCGGCACGGGACACAGCAATCAGCCCCAGCATTTT

clone size: .
V gene: TRBV4-3
D gene: .
J gene: TRBJ1-2
CDR3 protein: CASSQAQALYGYTF
CDR3 DNA: TGCGCCAGCAGCCAAGCCCAGGCGCTCTATGGCTACACCTTC

clone size: .
V gene: TRBV10-2
D gene: .
J gene: TRBJ1-2
CDR3 protein: CATGGGQVYGYTF
CDR3 DNA: TGCGCCACCGGCGGGGGGCAGGTCTATGGCTACACCTTC

clone size: .
V gene: TRBV11-2
D gene: TRBD1
J gene: TRBJ1-5
CDR3 protein: CASSWTGQRPQHF
CDR3 DNA: TGTGCCAGCAGCTGGACAGGGCAGCGGCCCCAGCATTTT

clone size: .
V gene: TRBV6-5
D gene: TRBD2
J gene: TRBJ2-7
CDR3 protein: CASSPLAGAYEQYF
CDR3 DNA: TGTGCCAGCAGCCCTCTGGCGGGAGCCTACGAGCAGTACTTC

clone size: .
V gene: TRBV2
D gene: .
J gene: TRBJ2-6
CDR3 protein: CASSVGFLGGSGANVLTF
CDR3 DNA: TGTGCCAGCAGTGTGGGGTTCCTAGGGGGTTCTGGGGCCAACGTCCTGACTTTC

clone size: .
V gene: TRBV7-7
D gene: .
J gene: TRBJ2-1
CDR3 protein: CASSLTPSNNEQFF
CDR3 DNA: TGTGCCAGCAGCTTAACCCCCTCTAACAATGAGCAGTTCTTC

clone size: .
V gene: TRBV29-1
D gene: .
J gene: TRBJ1-1
CDR3 protein: CSVFRMGGTEAFF
CDR3 DNA: TGCAGCGTTTTTCGTATGGGAGGAACTGAAGCTTTCTTT

clone size: .
V gene: TRBV25-1
D gene: .
J gene: TRBJ1-4
CDR3 protein: CASVNGATNEKLFF
CDR3 DNA: TGTGCCAGTGTAAACGGTGCAACTAATGAAAAACTGTTTTTT

clone size: .
V gene: TRBV11-2
D gene: TRBD1
J gene: TRBJ2-1
CDR3 protein: CASSFGTGAYNEQFF
CDR3 DNA: TGTGCCAGCAGCTTCGGGACAGGGGCCTACAATGAGCAGTTCTTC

clone size: .
V gene: TRBV7-7
D gene: TRBD2
J gene: TRBJ2-2
CDR3 protein: CASSSSSGRASTGELFF
CDR3 DNA: TGTGCTAGCAGCTCTTCTAGCGGGAGGGCCTCTACCGGGGAGCTGTTTTTT

clone size: .
V gene: TRBV5-1
D gene: TRBD2
J gene: TRBJ2-1
CDR3 protein: CASSFFSRIGTSGHNEQFF
CDR3 DNA: TGCGCCAGCAGCTTCTTTAGCCGAATAGGGACTAGCGGTCACAATGAGCAGTTCTTC

clone size: .
V gene: TRBV9
D gene: .
J gene: TRBJ2-1
CDR3 protein: CASSVVGSANEQFF
CDR3 DNA: TGTGCCAGCAGCGTAGTTGGTAGCGCCAATGAGCAGTTCTTC

clone size: .
V gene: TRBV5-1
D gene: TRBD2
J gene: TRBJ2-1
CDR3 protein: CASSFSGGPYNEQFF
CDR3 DNA: TGCGCCAGCAGCTTTAGCGGGGGGCCATACAATGAGCAGTTCTTC

clone size: .
V gene: TRBV5-4
D gene: .
J gene: TRBJ2-7
CDR3 protein: CASSSSYEQYF
CDR3 DNA: TGTGCCAGCAGCTCTTCCTACGAGCAGTACTTC

clone size: .
V gene: TRBV2
D gene: TRBD2
J gene: TRBJ2-1
CDR3 protein: CASREGVAGVSEQFF
CDR3 DNA: TGTGCCAGCAGAGAGGGCGTAGCGGGAGTCAGCGAGCAGTTCTTC

clone size: .
V gene: TRBV13
D gene: .
J gene: TRBJ2-1
CDR3 protein: CASSLGDFLYNEQFF
CDR3 DNA: TGTGCCAGCAGCTTGGGGGACTTCTTATACAATGAGCAGTTCTTC

clone size: .
V gene: TRBV29-1
D gene: TRBD1
J gene: TRBJ1-2
CDR3 protein: CSVRTGLNYGYTF
CDR3 DNA: TGCAGCGTACGGACAGGGCTTAACTATGGCTACACCTTC

clone size: .
V gene: TRBV2
D gene: TRBD2
J gene: TRBJ2-1
CDR3 protein: CASSRLIGSGRAEDNEQFF
CDR3 DNA: TGTGCCAGCAGTCGCCTGATTGGTAGCGGGAGGGCCGAAGACAATGAGCAGTTCTTC

clone size: .
V gene: TRBV6-1
D gene: .
J gene: TRBJ2-1
CDR3 protein: CASPPGYPSNEQFF
CDR3 DNA: TGTGCCAGCCCCCCCGGTTATCCTTCCAATGAGCAGTTCTTC

clone size: .
V gene: TRBV7-6
D gene: TRBD2
J gene: TRBJ2-5
CDR3 protein: CASSLRTSGYQETQYF
CDR3 DNA: TGTGCCAGCAGCCTCCGGACTAGCGGGTATCAAGAGACCCAGTACTTC

clone size: .
V gene: TRBV5-1
D gene: TRBD1
J gene: TRBJ1-2
CDR3 protein: CASSSGGAGGSYGYTF
CDR3 DNA: TGCGCCAGCAGCTCTGGAGGGGCAGGGGGTAGCTATGGCTACACCTTC

clone size: .
V gene: TRBV28
D gene: .
J gene: TRBJ1-5
CDR3 protein: CASSTLRRGKSNQPQHF
CDR3 DNA: TGTGCCAGCAGTACCCTAAGACGAGGTAAAAGCAATCAGCCCCAGCATTTT

clone size: .
V gene: TRBV2
D gene: TRBD1
J gene: TRBJ2-7
CDR3 protein: CASSGTGGFYEQYF
CDR3 DNA: TGTGCCAGCAGCGGGACAGGGGGATTCTACGAGCAGTACTTC

clone size: .
V gene: TRBV7-9
D gene: .
J gene: TRBJ2-3
CDR3 protein: CASSLTSSQTDTQYF
CDR3 DNA: TGTGCCAGCAGCCTAACTAGCAGTCAGACAGATACGCAGTATTTT

clone size: .
V gene: TRBV7-9
D gene: .
J gene: TRBJ1-5
CDR3 protein: CASSLTANQPQHF
CDR3 DNA: TGTGCCAGCAGCTTAACAGCAAATCAGCCCCAGCATTTT

clone size: once
V gene: TRBV18
D gene: .
J gene: TRBJ1-6
CDR3 protein: CASSPQTGTHSPLHF
CDR3 DNA: TGTGCCAGCTCACCCCAGACAGGCACACATTCACCCCTCCACTTT

clone size: .
V gene: TRBV27
D gene: TRBD1
J gene: TRBJ2-1
CDR3 protein: CASSPGQGDNEQFF
CDR3 DNA: TGTGCCAGCAGCCCGGGACAGGGAGACAATGAGCAGTTCTTC

clone size: .
V gene: TRBV4-2
D gene: .
J gene: TRBJ1-6
CDR3 protein: CASSQVRDNSPLHF
CDR3 DNA: TGTGCCAGCAGCCAAGTCAGGGATAATTCACCCCTCCACTTT

clone size: .
V gene: TRBV19
D gene: .
J gene: TRBJ2-7
CDR3 protein: CASSIKAGESYEQYF
CDR3 DNA: TGTGCCAGTAGTATAAAGGCAGGGGAGTCCTACGAGCAGTACTTC

clone size: .
V gene: TRBV7-9
D gene: TRBD1
J gene: TRBJ2-7
CDR3 protein: CASSLEGQGYLEQYF
CDR3 DNA: TGTGCCAGCAGCTTAGAGGGACAGGGGTATCTCGAGCAGTACTTC

clone size: .
V gene: TRBV5-8
D gene: TRBD1
J gene: TRBJ1-5
CDR3 protein: CASIEQGSWDQPQHF
CDR3 DNA: TGTGCCAGCATCGAACAGGGGTCATGGGATCAGCCCCAGCATTTT

clone size: .
V gene: TRBV10-2
D gene: TRBD2
J gene: TRBJ2-1
CDR3 protein: CASSETVSGADNEQFF
CDR3 DNA: TGCGCCAGCAGTGAGACTGTCAGCGGGGCTGACAATGAGCAGTTCTTC

clone size: .
V gene: TRBV12-5
D gene: TRBD1
J gene: TRBJ1-2
CDR3 protein: CASGPGTGPLICYGYTF
CDR3 DNA: TGTGCTAGTGGGCCCGGGACAGGGCCCCTTATTTGCTATGGCTACACCTTC